Below are 30 T cell receptor beta chains sequenced from a single sample in a study of beta chain features in type 1 diabetes. Expressed TCRB transcripts were sequenced after all isolated RNA was converted to cDNA. TCRdb keeps only in-frame clones here, not all; method: immunoSEQ multiplex PCR. The sample carries 300,000 to 400,000 clones, around an eighth recorded once. Material for sequencing was naive CD4+ T cells from blood. Source of these receptors: a man between 18 and 35 years old in good health.

The V call is TRBV25-1, the J call TRBJ1-1; no clear D. The CDR3 is made up of 14 amino acids. Germline CDR1 reads MGHDK; CDR2 reads SYGVNS. V was trimmed by 5 bases and J by 4 bases, leaving 14 bases between them. CDR3 sequence reads: CASSQLRSGTEAFF. The CDR3 DNA sequence: TGTGCCAGCAGTCAACTACGGAGTGGCACTGAAGCTTTCTTT. The variable domain in full, completed from reference TRBV25-1 and TRBJ1-1, reads EADIYQTPRYLVIGTGKKITLECSQTMGHDKMYWYQQDPGMELHLIHYSYGVNSTEKGDLSSESTVSRIRTEHFPLTLESARPSHTSQYLCASSQLRSGTEAFFGQGTRLTVV.

This clone was found many times. J is TRBJ2-3 and V is TRBV20-1, with D possibly TRBD2 on 5 matching bases. Germline V CDR1 and CDR2: DFQATT, SNEGSKA (reference sequence). CDR3 size: 10 residues. V gave up 7 bases and J gave up 6 bases, with 8 bases separating them. The CDR3, as DNA: TGCAGTGTTCGGAGGGATACGCAGTATTTT. Protein: CSVRRDTQYF.

This clone was observed a handful of times. The chain carries TRBV30 and TRBJ2-4; the match to TRBD2 covers 8 bases. With 4 bases clipped from V and 6 bases from J, the junction kept 8 bases outside the gene matches. Germline CDR1 and CDR2: GTSNPN and SVGIG (reference sequence). The length of the CDR3 is 14 residues. Written as DNA, the CDR3 is TGTGCCTGGACTGGGGGACTAGGTGGAAACATTCAGTACTTC. This sequence encodes CAWTGGLGGNIQYF.

This clone came up a few times. The chain recombines TRBV30 with TRBJ2-3, with D possibly being TRBD2 (6 bases). Germline loops: CDR1 GTSNPN, CDR2 SVGIG (reference sequence). CDR3 length equals 17 residues. Trimming pared 0 bases from V and 5 bases from J, leaving 21 bases between. The DNA of the CDR3 is TGTGCCTGGAGTGTCCGGAGACTAGTCCCAAGGGGAGATACGCAGTATTTT. As protein: CAWSVRRLVPRGDTQYF.

This clone was recorded a few times. The J gene is TRBJ1-1, the V gene TRBV7-3; D may be TRBD1 (6 bases). CDR1 and CDR2 from the germline V gene are SGHTA and FQGTGA. The length of the CDR3 is 13 residues. With 5 bases removed from V and 1 base from J, the gap between germline ends came to 8 bases. CDR3 sequence: CASSAGANTEAFF. CDR3 DNA: TGTGCCAGCAGCGCAGGGGCGAACACTGAAGCTTTCTTT. Full variable domain (rest looked up from reference TRBV7-3 and TRBJ1-1): GAGVSQTPSNKVTEKGKYVELRCDPISGHTALYWYRQSLGQGPEFLIYFQGTGAADDSGLPNDRFFAVRPEGSVSTLKIQRTERGDSAVYLCASSAGANTEAFFGQGTRLTVV.

The table lists this clone with a few counts. The V and J genes are TRBV7-6 and TRBJ2-1, with a weak D call TRBD2 (6 bases). V was shortened by 1 base and J by 5 bases, with 12 bases between the two germline ends. Germline-derived CDR1 and CDR2 are SGHVS and FNYEAQ. The CDR3 runs 15 residues. The chain's CDR3 is CASSLGVWEDNEQFF. The CDR3 DNA reads TGTGCCAGCAGCTTAGGGGTTTGGGAGGACAATGAGCAGTTCTTC.

A few counts support this clone. CDR3 in DNA: TGTGCCTGGAGTGGGGGGTCCGGGACAGGAGAATACTACGAGCAGTACTTC. This translates into CAWSGGSGTGEYYEQYF. The rearrangement links TRBV30 to TRBJ2-7; 8 positions match TRBD1. Germline assignment: CDR1 GTSNPN and CDR2 SVGIG (reference sequence). The CDR3 length is 17 residues. V was clipped by 1 base and J by 3 bases; unmatched bases: 14.

This clone appeared a few times. CDR3 amino acids: CASSLSYQPQHF. For the CDR3, the DNA is TGTGCCAGCAGCTTATCTTATCAGCCCCAGCATTTT. The J gene is TRBJ1-5, the V gene TRBV7-2; D gene unclear. The CDR3 contains 12 residues. Germline V gene lookup returns CDR1 SGHTA and CDR2 FQGNSA. Trimming took off 2 bases at V and 5 bases at J, with 4 bases between the two ends.

This clone was recorded a few times. The chain joins TRBV29-1 to TRBJ1-2, with 11 bases aligning to TRBD1. This CDR3 contains 13 residues. Germline V gives CDR1 SQVTM, CDR2 ANQGSEA. After removal of 7 bases from V and 4 bases from J, the junction contained 5 bases not matched to a gene. CDR3 protein: CSAGDRGVYGYTF. The CDR3 DNA is TGCAGCGCCGGGGACAGGGGGGTCTATGGCTACACCTTC.

V gene TRBV9 combines with J gene TRBJ2-1; 14 nucleotides match TRBD2. Germline CDR1 reads SGDLS; CDR2 reads YYNGEE. Losses at the gene ends were 3 bases for V and 7 bases for J; bases not matched to a gene: 3. There are 15 residues in the CDR3. In nucleotides, the CDR3 is TGTGCCAGCAGCGAGGGGACTAGCGGGAGAAATGAGCAGTTCTTC. Residues: CASSEGTSGRNEQFF.

This clone occurred a few times. The chain couples TRBV5-1 to TRBJ2-7; tentatively, D is TRBD2 (7 bases). Trimming stripped 5 bases from V and 5 bases from J, with 23 bases between. The CDR3 is made up of 16 amino acids. Germline V lookup: CDR1 SGHRS, CDR2 YFSETQ. The CDR3, as DNA: TGCGCCAGCAGTCGGGGGGAGGGGGACTCGCTTCACGAGCAGTACTTC. As protein: CASSRGEGDSLHEQYF.

V is TRBV7-3 and J is TRBJ2-7, with D perhaps TRBD2 (5 bases). Germline CDR1 is SGHTA and CDR2 is FQGTGA. V gave up 0 bases and J gave up 3 bases, with 12 bases separating them. The CDR3 has 15 amino acids. This CDR3 is CASSLTGVRNYEQYF. CDR3 DNA sequence: TGTGCCAGCAGCTTAACGGGAGTACGAAACTACGAGCAGTACTTC.

This clone was detected a few times. The V gene is TRBV28, the J gene TRBJ2-3; no clear D gene. The CDR3 spans 14 residues. V lost 5 bases to trimming and J lost 2 bases, with 11 bases between them. CDR1 and CDR2 (germline): MDHEN, SYDVKM. CDR3 in amino acids: CASSISPYTDTQYF. The CDR3 DNA is TGTGCCAGCAGTATAAGTCCCTACACAGATACGCAGTATTTT.

There are a few counts of this clone. The chain joins TRBV10-3 to TRBJ2-7; TRBD2 matches at 10 bases. The CDR3 has 15 amino acids. The V segment lost 6 bases and the J segment 0 bases; nucleotides outside the gene matches: 5. CDR1 and CDR2 (germline): ENHRY, SYGVKD. CDR3 residues: CAISFRTSGSYEQYF. The DNA of the CDR3 is TGTGCCATCAGCTTTAGGACTAGCGGCTCCTACGAGCAGTACTTC.

The V call is TRBV29-1, the J call TRBJ2-2; D is perhaps TRBD2 (6 bases). The CDR3 runs to 14 residues. Germline assignment: CDR1 SQVTM and CDR2 ANQGSEA. Trimming left V 3 bases short and J 7 bases short, with 15 bases between. CDR3 loop: CSVDRQAGGGELFF. DNA of the CDR3: TGCAGCGTTGACCGGCAGGCCGGGGGCGGGGAGCTGTTTTTT.

The chain employs TRBV5-1 and TRBJ2-3; TRBD1 aligns across 8 bases. J lost 0 bases, V lost 1 base, and 4 bases had no gene match. Germline V gene sequence: CDR1 SGHRS, CDR2 YFSETQ. This CDR3 is built from 16 residues. The chain's CDR3 is CASSLLGQGSTDTQYF. CDR3 sequence (DNA): TGCGCCAGCAGCTTGCTAGGACAGGGAAGCACAGATACGCAGTATTTT. Full variable domain (rest looked up from reference TRBV5-1 and TRBJ2-3): KAGVTQTPRYLIKTRGQQVTLSCSPISGHRSVSWYQQTPGQGLQFLFEYFSETQRNKGNFPGRFSGRQFSNSRSEMNVSTLELGDSALYLCASSLLGQGSTDTQYFGPGTRLTVL.

This chain links TRBV5-1 with TRBJ2-3; 12 bases agree with TRBD2. V lost 3 bases to trimming and J lost 4 bases; unmatched junction nucleotides: 3. Germline CDR1 SGHRS, CDR2 YFSETQ. The CDR3 has 15 amino acids. The CDR3: CASSSLAGGSDTQYF. In nucleotides, the CDR3 is TGCGCCAGCAGCTCCCTAGCGGGGGGGTCAGATACGCAGTATTTT.

V gene TRBV25-1 combines with J gene TRBJ1-5; tentatively, D is TRBD1 (6 bases). Per the germline V gene, CDR1 is MGHDK and CDR2 is SYGVNS. The CDR3 totals 15 residues. Trimming removed 2 bases from V and 0 bases from J, with 8 bases in between. CDR3 region: CASSERTDSNQPQHF. As DNA, the CDR3 is TGTGCCAGCAGTGAAAGGACAGATAGCAATCAGCCCCAGCATTTT.

The chain is built from TRBV27 and TRBJ1-6, with TRBD1 identical over 8 bases. V gave up 2 bases and J gave up 9 bases; unmatched junction bases: 3. This CDR3 is built from 14 residues. Germline-derived CDR1 and CDR2 are MNHEY and SMNVEV (reference sequence). The CDR3 region has the DNA TGTGCCAGCAGTTTACAGGGGGCGGGTTCACCCCTCCACTTT. It is translated as CASSLQGAGSPLHF.

The chain uses TRBV28 and TRBJ2-1; 8 bases line up with TRBD1. The CDR3 is 16 residues long. CDR1 MDHEN and CDR2 SYDVKM come from the germline V gene. Trimming removed 5 bases from V and 1 base from J; junction bases left unmatched: 7. CDR3 in amino acids: CASSSQGARSYNEQFF. The CDR3 DNA sequence: TGTGCCAGCAGTAGTCAGGGGGCGAGATCCTACAATGAGCAGTTCTTC.

This clone was seen a few times. J is TRBJ2-1 and V is TRBV9; 7 bases map to TRBD2. The CDR3 is 15 amino acids. The trim removed 5 bases at V and 1 base at J, leaving 6 bases unmatched. Germline V gene sequence: CDR1 SGDLS, CDR2 YYNGEE. CDR3 nucleotides: TGTGCCAGCAGTGGCGGGAGTTTGTCCTACAATGAGCAGTTCTTC. Residues: CASSGGSLSYNEQFF. Using reference TRBV9 and TRBJ2-1 for the parts outside the CDR3, the full variable domain is DSGVTQTPKHLITATGQRVTLRCSPRSGDLSVYWYQQSLDQGLQFLIQYYNGEERAKGNILERFSAQQFPDLHSELNLSSLELGDSALYFCASSGGSLSYNEQFFGPGTRLTVL.

The CDR3 bases are TGCGCCAGCAGCCAAGATTGGGAGAAGGACTACAATGAGCAGTTCTTC. Protein sequence: CASSQDWEKDYNEQFF. The V gene is TRBV4-3, the J gene TRBJ2-1, with a possible D match to TRBD2 (5 bases). Germline CDR1 and CDR2: LGHNA and YSLEER. V gave up 0 bases and J gave up 3 bases, with 12 bases separating them. The length of the CDR3 is 16 residues.

V usage is TRBV5-4 and J usage is TRBJ2-1; TRBD2 matches at 9 bases. The CDR3 totals 17 residues. The J segment lost 4 bases and the V segment lost 0 bases, leaving 8 bases of the junction unmatched. Germline CDR1 SGHNT, CDR2 YYREEE (reference sequence). The CDR3: CASSLGGGGREYNEQFF. DNA for the CDR3: TGTGCCAGCAGCTTGGGGGGCGGCGGGAGGGAATACAATGAGCAGTTCTTC.

This clone was counted a few times. The rearrangement links TRBV7-9 to TRBJ1-6; no definite D call. Germline CDR1 reads SEHNR; CDR2 reads FQNEAQ (reference sequence). The CDR3 is 12 amino acids. With 5 bases removed from V and 12 bases from J, the gap between germline ends came to 11 bases. The CDR3 bases are TGTGCCAGCAGCCAAACCGGAGGACCCCTCCACTTT. Its protein product is CASSQTGGPLHF.

This clone came up a few times. V gene TRBV30 combines with J gene TRBJ2-1; no reliable D call. Trimming removed 4 bases at V and 4 bases at J, with 11 bases between. Germline-derived CDR1 and CDR2 are GTSNPN and SVGIG (reference sequence). The CDR3 consists of 13 residues. CDR3 nucleotides: TGTGCCTGGAAAATCACTATTTACAATGAGCAGTTCTTC. It encodes CAWKITIYNEQFF.

The table lists this clone with a few counts. The chain has TRBV7-2 and TRBJ1-5, with D maybe TRBD1 (5 bases). The V end lost 2 bases, the J end lost 3 bases, and 11 bases lay between the germline ends. This CDR3 is built from 15 residues. Germline V CDR1 and CDR2: SGHTA, FQGNSA. The CDR3 is CASSLSTGHNQPQHF. The CDR3 nucleotides read TGTGCCAGCAGCTTAAGTACAGGCCACAATCAGCCCCAGCATTTT.

This clone was seen more than once but under ten times. This chain connects TRBV28 to TRBJ2-1; 9 bases line up with TRBD1. Per the germline V gene, CDR1 is MDHEN and CDR2 is SYDVKM. CDR3 length: 18 amino acids. V trimming: 1 base; J trimming: 6 bases; junction bases outside the gene matches: 13. The chain's CDR3 is CASSLSLPGQGMGNEQFF. The CDR3 region has the DNA TGTGCCAGCAGTTTATCCCTCCCGGGACAGGGTATGGGCAATGAGCAGTTCTTC.

The V call is TRBV7-2, the J call TRBJ1-1; unclear D gene. Per the germline V gene, CDR1 is SGHTA and CDR2 is FQGNSA. This CDR3 spans 14 amino acids. Trimming removed 5 bases at V and 1 base at J, with 11 bases between. CDR3 in DNA: TGTGCCAGCAGCCCGGAGGCGAGGAACACTGAAGCTTTCTTT. Translated, it gives CASSPEARNTEAFF.

V and J are TRBV29-1 and TRBJ2-7; perhaps TRBD2 as D (6 bases). This CDR3 has 11 amino acids. Trimming removed 7 bases from V and 5 bases from J, with 12 bases in between. CDR1 is SQVTM, CDR2 ANQGSEA, per germline. CDR3 amino acids: CSAGLLDEQYF. The CDR3 DNA follows: TGCAGCGCGGGACTCCTAGACGAGCAGTACTTC.

CDR3 sequence (DNA): TGCGCCAGCAGCCCGACAGGGGGCTATGGCTACACCTTC. Amino acids: CASSPTGGYGYTF. V is TRBV4-3 and J is TRBJ1-2, with TRBD1 matching 9 bases. With V trimmed by 4 bases and J by 4 bases, 1 base remained unmatched. The CDR3 is made up of 13 amino acids. From germline, CDR1 is LGHNA and CDR2 YSLEER.